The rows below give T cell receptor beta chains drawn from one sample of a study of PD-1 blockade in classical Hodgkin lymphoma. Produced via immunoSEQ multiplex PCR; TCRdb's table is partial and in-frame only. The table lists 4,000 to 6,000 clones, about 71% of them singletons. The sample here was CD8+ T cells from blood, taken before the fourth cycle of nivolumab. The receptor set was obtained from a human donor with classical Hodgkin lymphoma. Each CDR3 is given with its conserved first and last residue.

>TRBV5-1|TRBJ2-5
CASSPGLAGGETQYF
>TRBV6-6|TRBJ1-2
CASSAQTGTHYGYTF
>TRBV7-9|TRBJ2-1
CASNMGGFNEQFF
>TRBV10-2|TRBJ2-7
CASSGRLAGGWYEQYF
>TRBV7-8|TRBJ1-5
CASSHAPLGDQPQHF
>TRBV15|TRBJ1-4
CATSRGTGVRLFF
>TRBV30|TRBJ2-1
CACRQSYNEQFF
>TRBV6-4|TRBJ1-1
CASSDSFVQRLFF
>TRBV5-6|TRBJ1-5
CASSLGQSYSNQPQHF
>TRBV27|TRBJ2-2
CASSLNTGELFF
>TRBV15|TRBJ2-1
CATSRDRWGDEQFF
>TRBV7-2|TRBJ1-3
CASHRRYSGNTIYF
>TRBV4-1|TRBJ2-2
CASSQGTGGFNTGELFF
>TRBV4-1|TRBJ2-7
CASSQTGTTYEQYF
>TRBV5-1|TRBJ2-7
CASSLQGLNEQYF
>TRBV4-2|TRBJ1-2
CASSHGQGVDGYTF
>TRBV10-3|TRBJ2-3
CAISELASGPPSSSYTDTQYF
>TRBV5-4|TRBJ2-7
CASSSISKREQYF
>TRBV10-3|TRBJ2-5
CAISDLDDQETQYF
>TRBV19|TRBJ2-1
CASSPSSAGWNEQFF
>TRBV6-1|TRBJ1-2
CASLRDIYGGYTF
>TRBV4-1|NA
CASSHNTGTGTSEQYF
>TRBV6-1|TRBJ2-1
CASRPAGGRYEQFF
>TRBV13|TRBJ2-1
CASSLVTGTNLRSSYNEQFF
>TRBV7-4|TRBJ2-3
CASSLLLDTQYF
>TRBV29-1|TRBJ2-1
CSVEDLPRYPTGYNEQFF
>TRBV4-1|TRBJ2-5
CASSQGLDPNWTQYF
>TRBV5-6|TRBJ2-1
CASSLSFRGYNEQFF
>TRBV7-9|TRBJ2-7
CASRDGDLPYEQYF
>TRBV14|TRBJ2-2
CASSQGASGHTGELFF
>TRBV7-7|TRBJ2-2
CASSLQGYNTGELFF
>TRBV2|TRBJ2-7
CASSEGARGQWEQYF
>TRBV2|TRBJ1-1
CASRLPLGRTEAFF
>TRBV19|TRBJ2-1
CASSAPWGISYNEQFF
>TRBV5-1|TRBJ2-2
CASSQMGLAGSGELFF
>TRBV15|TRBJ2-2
CATSRLAATGELFF
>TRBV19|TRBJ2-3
CASSDRAGASTDTQYF
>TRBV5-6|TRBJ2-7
CASSLAVEQYF
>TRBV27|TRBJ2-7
CASSRTSGSYEQYF
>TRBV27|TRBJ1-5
CASSLTGNNQPQHF
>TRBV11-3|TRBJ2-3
CASSLGAGGTDTQYF
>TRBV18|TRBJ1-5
CASSPVGGDINQPQHF
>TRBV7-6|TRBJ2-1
CASSIGLAGVWNEQFF
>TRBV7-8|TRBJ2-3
CASSPSGASTDTQYF
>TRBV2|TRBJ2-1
CASSEALQAREQFF
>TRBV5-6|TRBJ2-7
CASSLGLAVKPYEQYF
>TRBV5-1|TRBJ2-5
CASNLLSWSRREGETQYF
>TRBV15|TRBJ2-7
CATSRGGLDEQYF
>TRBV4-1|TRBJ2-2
CASSQGQGTGELFF
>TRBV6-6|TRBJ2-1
CASSYPIAESYNEQFF
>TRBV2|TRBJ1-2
CASSEAATGPGRGYTF
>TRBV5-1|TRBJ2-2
CASSLRLDGTGELFF
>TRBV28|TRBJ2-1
CASSIVSGREGEQFF
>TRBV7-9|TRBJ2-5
CASSRRRDGEETQYF
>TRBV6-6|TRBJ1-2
CASSYSGTVYGYTF
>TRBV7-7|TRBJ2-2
CASSATLAGTNTGELFF
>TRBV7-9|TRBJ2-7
CASSFPEGARFDEQYF
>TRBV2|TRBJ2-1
CAIPRLAGGEQFF